In its sample, the clone carrying this TCR beta chain was seen a few times. The antigen remains undetermined. A multiplex PCR was run with 60 Vbeta primers and 13 Jbeta primers. Repertoires were generated with immunoSEQ multiplex PCR, while TCRdb's copy carries only in-frame clones and drops some. This sample has about 82,000 clones, with about a tenth found just once. The data belong to a study of cytomegalovirus exposure and HLA in healthy donors. Regarding the study as a whole: Later, an analysis showed that TCR beta chains associated with HLA were more clonally expanded than others that were equally common. Based on reports, TCR beta sequences accurately predicted HLA-A and HLA-B alleles for most subjects.

The CDR3 length is 13 residues. The V gene's germline CDR1 is MNHNS and CDR2 SASEGT. Between the trimmed V and J ends, which lost 6 bases and 5 bases, there was a span of 11 bases. Sequenced: PBMCs. The source of this sequence is a man aged 60 to 75 in good health and CMV-seropositive. The chain is built from TRBV6-1 and TRBJ2-1; perhaps TRBD1 as D (6 bases). The CDR3 loop is CASSLQGNNEQFF. Here the CDR3 DNA reads TGTGCCAGCAGCCTACAGGGAAACAATGAGCAGTTCTTC.